Each of the 14 T cell receptor beta chains below was sequenced from the same sample in a study of T cells after yellow fever vaccination. TCRdb itself ran the 5' RACE reads through MiXCR, one entry per CDR3 protein. This sample yields roughly 140,000 distinct CDR3 sequences, of which 6.5% to 8.5% are seen a single time; 0.73% belongs to the top ten. The source material was CD4+ T cells sorted from PBMCs, sampled 5 days after the yellow fever booster vaccination. These TCRs come from a man aged 30-40 years who received the YFV17D yellow fever vaccine.

This clonotype was picked up many times. V gene TRBV7-2 combines with J gene TRBJ2-1; the D is unclear. Trimming removed 6 bases at V and 10 bases at J, with 10 bases between. This CDR3 has 11 amino acids. Per germline, CDR1 SGHTA and CDR2 FQGNSA. The CDR3 region is CASRHDSEQFF. The CDR3 region has the DNA TGTGCCAGCAGACACGATAGCGAGCAGTTCTTC.

This clonotype has only a few counts. The genes are TRBV7-2 and TRBJ2-1; 7 bases map to TRBD2. V was pared by 2 bases and J by 3 bases, with 4 bases of the junction left unmatched. The CDR3 spans 15 residues. Germline V gene data show CDR1 as SGHTA and CDR2 as FQGNSA. CDR3 DNA sequence: TGTGCCAGCAGCTTAACGGGACTACGCTACAATGAGCAGTTCTTC. Translating it yields CASSLTGLRYNEQFF.

As to this clonotype: This could be a read error, since a much larger clone is one nucleotide away. The V and J genes are TRBV7-8 and TRBJ1-1; the D gene is possibly TRBD1 (6 bases). This CDR3 is built from 14 residues. Germline assignment: CDR1 SGHVS and CDR2 FQNEAQ. V was cut by 2 bases and J by 7 bases, with 14 bases left in between. The CDR3 sequence: CASSLRWGGIEAFF. The CDR3, as DNA: TGTGCCAGCAGCTTAAGGTGGGGGGGCATTGAAGCTTTCTTT.

This clonotype was counted ten times or more. The chain employs TRBV6-2 or TRBV6-3 and TRBJ2-1, with D uncertain. V dropped 2 bases and J dropped 4 bases, with 15 bases sitting between them. CDR1 and CDR2 from the germline V gene are MNHEY and SVGEGT. The CDR3 runs 16 residues. CDR3 protein: CASSYRPTNRYNEQFF. The CDR3, as DNA: TGTGCCAGCAGTTACCGCCCCACGAACCGTTACAATGAGCAGTTCTTC.

J is TRBJ2-5 and V is TRBV5-5; 7 bases are shared with TRBD2. CDR1 SGHKS and CDR2 YYEKEE come from the germline V gene (reference sequence). The CDR3 length is 14 residues. Germline trimming cut 0 bases from V and 9 bases from J; bases unmatched to any gene: 8. The CDR3 coding sequence is TGTGCCAGCAGCTTGGATGCGGGGGATAGGGCCCAGTACTTC. Translating it yields CASSLDAGDRAQYF. The whole variable domain, filled in from reference TRBV5-5 and TRBJ2-5, reads DAGVTQSPTHLIKTRGQQVTLRCSPISGHKSVSWYQQVLGQGPQFIFQYYEKEERGRGNFPDRFSARQFPNYSSELNVNALLLGDSALYLCASSLDAGDRAQYFGPGTRLLVL.

This clonotype was detected many times. The chain joins TRBV12-3 or TRBV12-4 to TRBJ2-3; 9 positions match TRBD2. Trimming took 9 bases from V and 1 from J; bases not matched to a gene: 5. The CDR3 is 14 amino acids. The CDR3 loop reads CASATSGRTDTQYF. CDR3 in DNA: TGTGCCAGTGCGACTAGCGGACGCACAGATACGCAGTATTTT.

This clonotype has ten or more counts. The chain joins TRBV20-1 to TRBJ2-7; 10 bases line up with TRBD2. The CDR3 totals 13 residues. The V segment lost 6 bases and the J segment 4 bases; nucleotides outside the gene matches: 6. Per the germline V gene, CDR1 is DFQATT and CDR2 is SNEGSKA (reference sequence). CDR3 protein: CSAPSSGRYEQYF. For the CDR3, the DNA is TGCAGTGCCCCCTCTAGCGGGAGATACGAGCAGTACTTC.

Many counts were recorded for this clonotype. This rearrangement joins TRBV12-3 or TRBV12-4 to TRBJ2-7, with D possibly matching TRBD1 (6 bases). Trimming took 3 bases from V and 2 from J, leaving 8 bases between them. The CDR3 is 13 residues long. The CDR3 loop is CASSFDRTYEQYF. The DNA for the CDR3 is TGTGCCAGCAGTTTCGACAGGACCTACGAGCAGTACTTC.

This clonotype was detected ten times or more. The chain recombines TRBV12-3 or TRBV12-4 with TRBJ2-3, with 15 bases aligning to TRBD2. Unmatched junction bases numbered 7, after V lost 4 bases and J lost 5 bases. The CDR3 is 17 residues long. CDR3 DNA sequence: TGTGCCAGCAGTTCCCCCGGGGGACTAGCGGGAGGAGATACGCAGTATTTT. As protein: CASSSPGGLAGGDTQYF.

Many counts were recorded for this clonotype. The chain links TRBV6-2 or TRBV6-3 to TRBJ2-1; the match to TRBD2 covers 15 bases. The V segment lost 7 bases and the J segment 9 bases; nucleotides outside the gene matches: 16. This CDR3 has 18 amino acids. Per germline, CDR1 MNHEY and CDR2 SVGEGT. CDR3 loop: CASTAGLAGGVPRGEQFF. CDR3 DNA: TGTGCCAGCACCGCGGGACTAGCGGGAGGCGTGCCGCGCGGTGAGCAGTTCTTC.

This clonotype has ten or more counts. The chain joins TRBV29-1 to TRBJ2-4; no clear D gene. The CDR3 is 13 residues long. Germline loops: CDR1 SQVTM, CDR2 ANQGSEA. Trimming took 3 bases from V and 0 from J, leaving 6 bases between them. The CDR3 DNA reads TGCAGCGTTGAGGCCTTAGCCAAAAACATTCAGTACTTC. Amino acids: CSVEALAKNIQYF.

This clonotype was recorded at least ten times. V usage is TRBV11-2 and J usage is TRBJ2-5; D might be TRBD1 (5 bases). Trimming shortened V by 3 bases and J by 9 bases, and 17 bases separated the two germline ends. The CDR3 consists of 14 residues. Germline CDR1 and CDR2: SGHAT and FQNNGV. CDR3 protein: CASSFPDTPWSQYF. The CDR3 DNA reads as TGTGCCAGCAGCTTCCCGGACACCCCGTGGTCCCAGTACTTC.

Points on this clonotype: A much larger clonotype is one base distant, so this may be a read error. The chain employs TRBV29-1 and TRBJ2-2, with D hard to call. The CDR3 covers 13 residues. Trimming removed 2 bases at V and 6 bases at J, with 10 bases between. Germline V gene lookup returns CDR1 SQVTM and CDR2 ANQGSEA. The chain's CDR3 is CSVESRIAGELFF. The DNA for the CDR3 is TGCAGCGTTGAATCGAGGATCGCCGGGGAGCTGTTTTTT.

The sample holds many counts of this clonotype. One end of the junction does not line up with germline, which may come from a read error. V is TRBV5-1 and J is TRBJ2-3; D call uncertain. The CDR3 has 14 residues. The germline gives CDR1 SGHRS, CDR2 YFSETQ. CDR3 sequence: CASSLDGSTDTQYF. The CDR3 coding sequence is TGTGCCAGCAGCTTAGACGGCAGCACAGATACGCAGTATTTT.